The T cell receptor beta chain described here comes from a study of T cell changes during pregnancy in multiple sclerosis. This CDR3 contains 15 residues. Trimming removed 6 bases from V and 6 bases from J; junction bases left unmatched: 8. In germline, CDR1 is LNHDA, CDR2 SQIVND (reference sequence). Assay: immunoSEQ multiplex PCR; the TCRdb copy retains only in-frame clones and omits some. The table includes roughly 38,000 clones, approximately 92% detected once. This receptor was taken from a female donor with multiple sclerosis, enrolled in a pregnancy study. This specimen was CD8+ T cells from peripheral blood mononuclear cells, taken before pregnancy. The chain combines TRBV19 with TRBJ1-5, with 10 nucleotides matching TRBD1. This chain's CDR3 is CASSPDDRGLQPQHF. CDR3 in DNA: TGTGCCAGTAGCCCAGACGACAGGGGGCTTCAGCCCCAGCATTTT.